The present T cell receptor beta chain was sequenced within a study of shared clonotypes between healthy human individuals. The study's findings and limits: Some naive CD4 clonotypes, about 5%, turned up in common across several donors. Non-shared clonotypes had lower generation probabilities than clonotypes shared by all four sorted-subset donors.

There are a few counts of this clone. Its antigen remains unknown. The V gene lost 5 bases and the J gene lost 0 bases, with 11 bases spanning the gap. Per the germline V gene, CDR1 is KGHSH and CDR2 is LQKENI. There are 15 residues in the CDR3. At deep level, the assay was performed. Measured with immunoSEQ multiplex PCR; TCRdb has only the in-frame clones, and not every one. The sample lists a few hundred thousand clones, around 70% seen once, with 8% to 13% in the top ten. This sequence joins TRBV18 and TRBJ1-5, with D unresolved. The sequenced sample consisted of memory CD4+ T cells sorted from blood. Noted subset: CD45RA-negative fraction. The TCR sequence derives from a man aged 25-45 years in good health. CDR3 region: CASSLSGNSNQPQHF. The CDR3 DNA is TGTGCCAGCTCATTATCGGGGAATAGCAATCAGCCCCAGCATTTT.